This passage covers 13 T cell receptor beta chains from one sample sequenced in a study of blood T cell dynamics during melanoma immunotherapy. Assay used: immunoSEQ multiplex PCR; TCRdb lists only in-frame clones, some missing. In the table there are around 13,000 clones, around 92% of which are singletons. Regarding time point: pre-treatment baseline. The source was blood, collected from a patient treated with checkpoint blockade. These receptors all stem from a human donor with melanoma.

The chain is built from TRBV6-5 and TRBJ1-6, with D possibly TRBD1 on 6 matching bases. The CDR3 extends over 14 amino acids. V lost 10 bases and J lost 7, with 17 bases in between. Germline V gene sequence: CDR1 MNHEY, CDR2 SVGAGI. The CDR3 sequence: CATTPGQRNSPLHF. CDR3 nucleotide sequence: TGTGCCACGACGCCGGGACAAAGAAATTCACCCCTCCACTTT.

The chain joins TRBV4-1 to TRBJ1-1, with D perhaps matching TRBD1 (5 bases). Germline assignment: CDR1 MGHRA and CDR2 YSYEKL. The CDR3 spans 14 residues. V shed 4 bases and J shed 2 bases, with 11 bases lying between them. The CDR3: CASSPGPINTEAFF. In nucleotides, the CDR3 is TGCGCCAGCAGCCCGGGACCGATAAACACTGAAGCTTTCTTT.

This clone was seen only a few times. The chain carries TRBV5-4 and TRBJ2-7, with D tentatively TRBD1 or TRBD2 (5 bases each). The CDR3 runs to 17 residues. Trimming removed 0 bases at V and 2 bases at J, with 18 bases between. CDR1 SGHNT and CDR2 YYREEE come from the germline V gene (reference sequence). The CDR3: CASSLGPGSSVPYEQYF. The CDR3 DNA follows: TGTGCCAGCAGCTTGGGGCCAGGGAGTAGCGTCCCCTACGAGCAGTACTTC.

V is TRBV28 and J is TRBJ2-1; 8 bases map to TRBD2. Germline loops: CDR1 MDHEN, CDR2 SYDVKM. Trimming took 4 bases from V and 13 from J; bases not matched to a gene: 3. This CDR3 has 11 residues. In DNA form, the CDR3 reads TGTGCCAGCAGTTATAGCGGGATTCAGTTCTTC. Its protein product is CASSYSGIQFF.

V is TRBV9 and J is TRBJ1-6, with unresolved D. The CDR3 is 14 residues long. The germline gives CDR1 SGDLS, CDR2 YYNGEE. Between the trimmed V and J ends, which lost 0 bases and 11 bases, there was a span of 12 bases. CDR3 sequence (DNA): TGTGCCAGCAGCGTAGCCCCTTTCACGGCACCCCTCCACTTT. This encodes CASSVAPFTAPLHF.

The chain carries TRBV27 and TRBJ1-4; D is ambiguous. Germline-derived CDR1 and CDR2 are MNHEY and SMNVEV (reference sequence). V was trimmed by 8 bases and J by 6 bases, leaving 13 bases between them. CDR3 length equals 13 residues. The CDR3 is CASHSILDEKLFF. As DNA, the CDR3 is TGTGCCAGCCATAGTATCTTGGATGAAAAACTGTTTTTT.

This chain connects TRBV7-2 to TRBJ2-3; TRBD2 is a possible D gene (5 bases). Germline CDR1 reads SGHTA; CDR2 reads FQGNSA. The germline V and J ends were trimmed by 1 base and 2 bases, with 7 bases remaining between them. The CDR3 length is 14 residues. CDR3 coding DNA: TGTGCCAGCAGCTTAGGGGGAGCCACAGATACGCAGTATTTT. Amino acid sequence: CASSLGGATDTQYF.

This rearrangement joins TRBV29-1 to TRBJ2-5, with a possible D match to TRBD2 (6 bases). Germline loops: CDR1 SQVTM, CDR2 ANQGSEA. The CDR3 covers 15 residues. Trimming took off 4 bases at V and 4 bases at J, with 19 bases between the two ends. In DNA form, the CDR3 reads TGCAGCGTTGCCCCCGGTCTAGCGAGGGGAGAGACCCAGTACTTC. Amino acid sequence: CSVAPGLARGETQYF.

The rearrangement uses TRBV18 and TRBJ2-5, with a tentative D call TRBD1 (6 bases). The CDR3 covers 13 residues. V lost 5 bases, J lost 5 bases, and 12 bases lay in between. Germline-derived CDR1 and CDR2 are KGHSH and LQKENI. The CDR3, as DNA: TGTGCCAGCTCAGCCGGGACACAGGAGACCCAGTACTTC. It yields the protein CASSAGTQETQYF. The full variable domain, with the rest looked up from reference TRBV18 and TRBJ2-5, is NAGVMQNPRHLVRRRGQEARLRCSPMKGHSHVYWYRQLPEEGLKFMVYLQKENIIDESGMPKERFSAEFPKEGPSILRIQQVVRGDSAAYFCASSAGTQETQYFGPGTRLLVL.

The chain recombines TRBV5-1 with TRBJ2-1; D ambiguous. CDR1 and CDR2 from the germline V gene are SGHRS and YFSETQ. The CDR3 runs to 14 residues. The germline V and J ends were trimmed by 2 bases and 8 bases, with 14 bases remaining between them. The CDR3 protein is CASSFGEKGHEQFF. The CDR3 bases are TGCGCCAGCAGCTTTGGAGAGAAAGGGCATGAGCAGTTCTTC.

This chain joins TRBV19 and TRBJ1-5; D is ambiguous. CDR3 length equals 14 residues. Trimming removed 8 bases from V and 0 bases from J, with 11 bases in between. In germline, CDR1 is LNHDA, CDR2 SQIVND (reference sequence). The CDR3 sequence is CASRSPGSNQPQHF. The DNA for the CDR3 is TGTGCCAGTCGGAGCCCTGGTAGCAATCAGCCCCAGCATTTT.

The chain employs TRBV27 and TRBJ2-2, with 8 bases aligning to TRBD2. Germline-derived CDR1 and CDR2 are MNHEY and SMNVEV (reference sequence). CDR3 length equals 15 residues. The junction had 7 bases not matched to a gene; V was cut back by 4 bases and J by 6 bases. This CDR3 is CASSSIGGAAGELFF. For the CDR3, the DNA is TGTGCCAGCAGTTCCATCGGGGGGGCAGCCGGGGAGCTGTTTTTT.

The chain uses TRBV7-9 and TRBJ2-1; D could derive from TRBD1 or TRBD2 (5 bases each). The germline V and J ends were trimmed by 1 base and 10 bases, with 11 bases remaining between them. CDR3 length equals 13 residues. Germline loops: CDR1 SEHNR, CDR2 FQNEAQ (reference sequence). CDR3 in DNA: TGTGCCAGCAGCTTAGTTTGGGGGAGAGAGCAGTTCTTC. This sequence encodes CASSLVWGREQFF.